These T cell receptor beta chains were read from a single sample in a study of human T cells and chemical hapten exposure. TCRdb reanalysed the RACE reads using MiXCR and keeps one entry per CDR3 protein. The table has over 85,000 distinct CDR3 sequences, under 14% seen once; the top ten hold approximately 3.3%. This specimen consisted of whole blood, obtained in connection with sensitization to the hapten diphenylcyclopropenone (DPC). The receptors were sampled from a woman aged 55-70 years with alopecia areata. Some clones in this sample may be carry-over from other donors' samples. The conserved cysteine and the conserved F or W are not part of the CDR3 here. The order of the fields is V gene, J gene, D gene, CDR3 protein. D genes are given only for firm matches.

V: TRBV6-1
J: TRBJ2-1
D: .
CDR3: ASSEAMGGPGEQF

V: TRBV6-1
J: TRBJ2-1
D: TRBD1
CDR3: ASRKGAFLDNEQF

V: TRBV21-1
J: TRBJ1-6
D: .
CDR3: AVNNSPLH

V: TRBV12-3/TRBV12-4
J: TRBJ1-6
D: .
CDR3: ASRVRESSVVVH

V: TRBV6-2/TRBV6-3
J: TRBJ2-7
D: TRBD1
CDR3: ASKGAGTGENEQY

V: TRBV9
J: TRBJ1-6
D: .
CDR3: ASSVPNSPLH

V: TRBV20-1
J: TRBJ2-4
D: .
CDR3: SAILRDAGY

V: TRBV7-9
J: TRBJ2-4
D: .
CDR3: ASSSAFETGLGAKNIQY

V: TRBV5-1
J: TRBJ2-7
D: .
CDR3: ASSFGSGGSEQY

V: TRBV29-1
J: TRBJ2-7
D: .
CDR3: SVAMGVYEQY

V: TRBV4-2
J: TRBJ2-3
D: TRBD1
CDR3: ASSPERTGSTDTQY

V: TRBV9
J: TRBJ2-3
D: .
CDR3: ASSVATSTPGPHAPADTQY

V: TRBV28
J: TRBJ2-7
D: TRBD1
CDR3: ASSPRLWTGTYEQY

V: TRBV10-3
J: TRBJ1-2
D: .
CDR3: AISDSGQSYGYT

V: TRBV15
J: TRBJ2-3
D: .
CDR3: ATSRDRQGADTQY